Listed below are T cell receptor beta chains from one sample, sequenced in a study of Ad26.COV2.S vaccination and SARS-CoV-2 variants. TCRdb's copy holds only in-frame clones and misses some; the assay was immunoSEQ multiplex PCR. The table lists roughly 510,000 clones, 70% to 90% of them singletons, with about 13% in the top ten. The specimen comprised peripheral blood, sampled in a trial of Ad26.COV2.S vaccine versus placebo. The receptors were gathered from a person between 18 and 65 years old who received the Ad26.COV2.S COVID-19 vaccine or a placebo. The CDR3 runs from the conserved cysteine through the conserved F or W. D genes are given only for firm matches. Size tells how often a clone was seen (once, few, many) or the class of an expanded clone, and some rows leave it out.

>TRBD1|NA|TRBJ2-5|TRBV11-2
CASSLSDGPFGTDEETQYF
TGTGCCAGCAGCTTAAGCGATGGGCCGTTCGGGACAGATGAAGAGACCCAGTACTTC
>NA|NA|TRBJ2-1|TRBV7-5
CARSLAGTGEYNEQFF
TGTGCCAGAAGCTTAGCCGGGACAGGAGAGTACAATGAGCAGTTCTTC
>TRBD2|NA|TRBJ2-5|TRBV11-2
CASSAGLADALKETQYF
TGTGCCAGCAGCGCGGGACTAGCGGATGCCCTTAAAGAGACCCAGTACTTC
>NA|NA|TRBJ1-5|TRBV28
CASSPHGPDNQPQHF
TGTGCCAGCAGCCCACACGGACCCGACAATCAGCCCCAGCATTTT
>NA|NA|TRBJ1-3|TRBV6-6
CASSYPTRSGNTIYF
TGTGCCAGCAGTTACCCGACACGCTCTGGAAACACCATATATTTT
>TRBD2|NA|TRBJ2-4|TRBV5-4
CASSLAGGVAKNIQYF
TGTGCCAGCAGCTTGGCGGGAGGAGTAGCCAAAAACATTCAGTACTTC
>NA|NA|TRBJ1-4|TRBV5-1
CASSVGGLNEKLFF
TGCGCCAGCAGCGTCGGGGGACTTAATGAAAAACTGTTTTTT
>TRBD1|once|TRBJ1-2|TRBV30
CGGFSRTGTNYGYTF
TGTGGTGGATTCTCACGGACAGGGACTAACTATGGCTACACCTTC
>TRBD1|NA|TRBJ2-1|TRBV10-3
CAISRQGVSYNEQFF
TGTGCCATCAGTCGACAGGGGGTCTCCTACAATGAGCAGTTCTTC
>NA|NA|TRBJ1-5|TRBV24-1
CATSDATASNQPQHF
TGTGCCACCAGTGATGCGACAGCGAGCAATCAGCCCCAGCATTTT
>TRBD1|NA|TRBJ1-4|TRBV10-1
CASITGEGEKLFF
TGCGCCAGTATAACAGGGGAGGGTGAAAAACTGTTTTTT
>NA|NA|TRBJ1-1|TRBV7-9
CASTPGGGADTEAFF
TGTGCCAGCACCCCCGGGGGGGGCGCGGACACTGAAGCTTTCTTT
>TRBD2|few|TRBJ2-2|TRBV5-1
CASRSGTSNTGELFF
TGCGCCAGCAGGTCCGGGACTAGTAATACCGGGGAGCTGTTTTTT